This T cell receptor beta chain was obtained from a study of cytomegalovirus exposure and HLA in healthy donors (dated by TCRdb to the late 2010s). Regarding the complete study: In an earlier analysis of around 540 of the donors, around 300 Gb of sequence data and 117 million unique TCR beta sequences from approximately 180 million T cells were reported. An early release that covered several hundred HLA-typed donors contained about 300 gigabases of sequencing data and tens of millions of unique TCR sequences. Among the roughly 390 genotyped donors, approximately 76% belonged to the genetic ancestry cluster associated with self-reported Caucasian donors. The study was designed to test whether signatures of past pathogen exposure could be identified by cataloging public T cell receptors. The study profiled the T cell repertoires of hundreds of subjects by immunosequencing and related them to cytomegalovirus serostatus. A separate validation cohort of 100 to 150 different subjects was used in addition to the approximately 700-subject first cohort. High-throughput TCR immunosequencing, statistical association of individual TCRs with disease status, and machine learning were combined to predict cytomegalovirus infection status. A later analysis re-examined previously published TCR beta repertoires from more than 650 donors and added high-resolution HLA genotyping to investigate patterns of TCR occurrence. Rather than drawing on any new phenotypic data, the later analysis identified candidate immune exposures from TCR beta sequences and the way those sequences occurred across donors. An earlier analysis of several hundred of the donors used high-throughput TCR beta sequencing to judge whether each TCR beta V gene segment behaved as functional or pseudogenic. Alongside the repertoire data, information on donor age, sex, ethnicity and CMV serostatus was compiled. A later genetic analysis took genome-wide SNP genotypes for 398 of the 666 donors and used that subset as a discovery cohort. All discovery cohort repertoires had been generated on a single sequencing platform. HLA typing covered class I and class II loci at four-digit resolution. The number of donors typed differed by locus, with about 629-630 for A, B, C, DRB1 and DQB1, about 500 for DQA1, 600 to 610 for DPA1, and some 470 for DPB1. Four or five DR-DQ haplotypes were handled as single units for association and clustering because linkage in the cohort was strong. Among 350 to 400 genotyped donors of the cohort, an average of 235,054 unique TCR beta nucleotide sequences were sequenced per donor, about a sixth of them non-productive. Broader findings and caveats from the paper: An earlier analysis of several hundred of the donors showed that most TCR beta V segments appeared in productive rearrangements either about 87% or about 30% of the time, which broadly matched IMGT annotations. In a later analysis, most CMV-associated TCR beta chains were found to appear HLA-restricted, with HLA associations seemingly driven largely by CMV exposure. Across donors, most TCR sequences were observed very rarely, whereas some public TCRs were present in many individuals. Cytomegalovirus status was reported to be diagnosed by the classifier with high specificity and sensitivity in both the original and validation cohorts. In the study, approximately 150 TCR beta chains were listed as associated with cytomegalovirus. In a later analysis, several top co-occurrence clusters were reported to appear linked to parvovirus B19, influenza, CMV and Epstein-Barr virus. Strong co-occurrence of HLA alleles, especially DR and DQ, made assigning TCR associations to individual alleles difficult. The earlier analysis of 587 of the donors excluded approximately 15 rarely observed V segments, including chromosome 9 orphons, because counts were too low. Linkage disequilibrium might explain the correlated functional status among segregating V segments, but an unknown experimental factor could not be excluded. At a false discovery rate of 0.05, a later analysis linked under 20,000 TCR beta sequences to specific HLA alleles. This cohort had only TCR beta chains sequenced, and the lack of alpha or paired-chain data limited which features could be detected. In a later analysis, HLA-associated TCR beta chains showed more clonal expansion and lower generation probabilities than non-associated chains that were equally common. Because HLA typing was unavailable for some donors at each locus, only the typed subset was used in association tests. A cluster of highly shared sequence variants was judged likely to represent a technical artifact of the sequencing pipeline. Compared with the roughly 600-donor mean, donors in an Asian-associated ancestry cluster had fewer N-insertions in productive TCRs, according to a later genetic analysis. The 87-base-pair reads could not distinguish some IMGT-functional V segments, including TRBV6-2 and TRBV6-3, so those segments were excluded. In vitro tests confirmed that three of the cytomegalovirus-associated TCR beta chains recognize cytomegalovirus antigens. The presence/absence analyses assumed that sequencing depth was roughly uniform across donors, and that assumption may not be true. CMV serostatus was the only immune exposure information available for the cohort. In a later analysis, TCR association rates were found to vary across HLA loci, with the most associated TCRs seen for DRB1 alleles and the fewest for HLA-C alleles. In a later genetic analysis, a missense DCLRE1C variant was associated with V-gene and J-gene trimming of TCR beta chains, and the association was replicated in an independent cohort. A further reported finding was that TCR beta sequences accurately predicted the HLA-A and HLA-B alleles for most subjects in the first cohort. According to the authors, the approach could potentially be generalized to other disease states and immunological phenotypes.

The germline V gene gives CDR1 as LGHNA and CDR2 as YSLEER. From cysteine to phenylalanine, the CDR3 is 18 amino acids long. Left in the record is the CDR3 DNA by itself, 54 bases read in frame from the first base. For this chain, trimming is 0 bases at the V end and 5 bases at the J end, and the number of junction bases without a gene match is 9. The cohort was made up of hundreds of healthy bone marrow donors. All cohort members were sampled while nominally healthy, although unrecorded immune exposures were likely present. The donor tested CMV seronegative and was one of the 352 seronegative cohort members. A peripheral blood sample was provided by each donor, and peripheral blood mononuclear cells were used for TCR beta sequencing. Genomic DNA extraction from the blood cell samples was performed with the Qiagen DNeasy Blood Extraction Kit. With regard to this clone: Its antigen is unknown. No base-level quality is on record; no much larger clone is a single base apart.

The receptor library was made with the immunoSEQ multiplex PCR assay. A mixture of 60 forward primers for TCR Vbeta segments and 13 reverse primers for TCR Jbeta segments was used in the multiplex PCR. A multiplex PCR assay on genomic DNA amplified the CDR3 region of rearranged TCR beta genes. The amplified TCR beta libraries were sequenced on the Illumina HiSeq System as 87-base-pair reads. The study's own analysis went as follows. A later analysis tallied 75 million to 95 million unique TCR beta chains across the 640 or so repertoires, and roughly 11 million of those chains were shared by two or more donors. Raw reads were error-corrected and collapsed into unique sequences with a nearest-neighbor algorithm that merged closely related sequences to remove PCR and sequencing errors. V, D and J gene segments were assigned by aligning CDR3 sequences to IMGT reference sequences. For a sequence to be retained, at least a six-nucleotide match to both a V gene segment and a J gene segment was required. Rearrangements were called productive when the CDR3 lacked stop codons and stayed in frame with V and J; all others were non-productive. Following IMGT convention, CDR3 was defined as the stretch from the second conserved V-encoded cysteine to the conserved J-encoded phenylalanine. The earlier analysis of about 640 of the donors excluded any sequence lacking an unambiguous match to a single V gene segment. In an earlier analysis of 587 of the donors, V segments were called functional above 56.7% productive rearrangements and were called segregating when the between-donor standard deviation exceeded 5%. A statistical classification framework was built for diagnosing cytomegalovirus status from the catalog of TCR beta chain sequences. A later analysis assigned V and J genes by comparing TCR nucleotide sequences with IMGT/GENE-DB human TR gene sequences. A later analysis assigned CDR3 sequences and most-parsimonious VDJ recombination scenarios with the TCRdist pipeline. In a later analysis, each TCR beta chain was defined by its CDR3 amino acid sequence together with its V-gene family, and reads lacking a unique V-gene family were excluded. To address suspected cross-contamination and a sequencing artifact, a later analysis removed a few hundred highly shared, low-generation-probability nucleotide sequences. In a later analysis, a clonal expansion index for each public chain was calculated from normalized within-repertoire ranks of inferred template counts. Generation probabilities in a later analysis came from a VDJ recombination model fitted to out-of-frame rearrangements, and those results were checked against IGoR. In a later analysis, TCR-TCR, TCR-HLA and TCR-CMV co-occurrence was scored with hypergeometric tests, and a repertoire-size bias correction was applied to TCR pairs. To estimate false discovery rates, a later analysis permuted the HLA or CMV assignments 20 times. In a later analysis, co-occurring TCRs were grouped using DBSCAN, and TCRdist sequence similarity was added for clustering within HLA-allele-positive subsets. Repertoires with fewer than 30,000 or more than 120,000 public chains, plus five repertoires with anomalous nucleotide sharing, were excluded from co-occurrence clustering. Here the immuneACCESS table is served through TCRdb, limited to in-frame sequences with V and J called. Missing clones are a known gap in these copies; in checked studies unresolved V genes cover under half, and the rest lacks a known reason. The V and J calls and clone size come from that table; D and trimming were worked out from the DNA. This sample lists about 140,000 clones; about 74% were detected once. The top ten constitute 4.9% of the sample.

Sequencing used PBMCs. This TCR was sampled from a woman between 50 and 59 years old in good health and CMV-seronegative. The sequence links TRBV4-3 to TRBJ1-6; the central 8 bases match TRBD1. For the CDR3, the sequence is CASSQETGEGNDNSPLHF. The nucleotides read TGCGCCAGCAGCCAAGAGACAGGGGAGGGAAACGATAATTCACCCCTCCACTTT.